The source of this T cell receptor beta chain is a study of cytomegalovirus exposure and HLA in healthy donors (dated by TCRdb to about 2017). With regard to the full study: An earlier analysis of approximately 640 of the donors reported roughly 270 Gb of sequence data and about 100 million unique TCR beta sequences from about 180 million T cells. A later analysis re-analyzed previously published TCR beta repertoires from roughly 600 donors and added high-resolution HLA genotyping to study TCR occurrence patterns. In addition to the first cohort of approximately 650 subjects, a separate validation cohort of some 120 different subjects was used. Every discovery cohort repertoire had been produced on one sequencing platform. A later genetic analysis took genome-wide SNP genotypes for about 55% of the 666 donors and used that subset as a discovery cohort. High-throughput TCR immunosequencing, statistical association of individual TCRs with disease status, and machine learning were combined to predict cytomegalovirus infection status. The study used immunosequencing to profile the T cell repertoires of under 700 subjects and linked those repertoires to cytomegalovirus serostatus. Rather than drawing on any new phenotypic data, the later analysis identified candidate immune exposures from TCR beta sequences and the way those sequences occurred across donors. The number of typed donors differed by locus: roughly 629-630 for A, B, C, DRB1 and DQB1; some 500 for DQA1; 606 for DPA1; and 400 to 480 for DPB1. Of the approximately 400 genotyped donors, roughly 80% fell in the genetic ancestry cluster associated with self-reported Caucasian donors. HLA typing covered class I and class II loci at four-digit resolution. In an earlier analysis of 587 of the donors, high-throughput TCR beta sequencing was used to judge whether each TCR beta V gene segment behaved as functional or pseudogenic. Roughly 5 DR-DQ haplotypes were handled as single units for association and clustering, since linkage in the cohort was strong. An early release covering about 600 HLA-typed donors comprised about 290 gigabases of sequencing data and tens of millions of unique TCR sequences. The study aimed to test whether cataloging public T cell receptors could reveal signatures of past pathogen exposure. Alongside the repertoire data, information on donor age, sex, ethnicity and CMV serostatus was compiled. Among about 370 genotyped donors of the cohort, an average of about 220,000 unique TCR beta nucleotide sequences was sequenced per donor, of which 15% to 20% were non-productive.

The cohort was made up of about 610 healthy bone marrow donors. All cohort members were sampled while nominally healthy, although unrecorded immune exposures were likely present. The donor tested CMV seropositive and was one of the 289 seropositive cohort members. A peripheral blood sample was collected from each donor, and TCR beta sequencing was performed on peripheral blood mononuclear cells. Genomic DNA was extracted from the blood cell samples with the Qiagen DNeasy Blood Extraction Kit. The protocol used for the library was the immunoSEQ multiplex PCR assay. The multiplex PCR relied on a mix of 60 forward primers for TCR Vbeta segments and 13 reverse primers for TCR Jbeta segments. A multiplex PCR assay on genomic DNA amplified the CDR3 region of rearranged TCR beta genes. The Illumina HiSeq System was used to sequence the amplified TCR beta libraries as 87-base-pair reads. The paper's processing steps were these. Across the 700 or so repertoires, a later analysis counted roughly 84 million unique TCR beta chains, some 11 million of which were shared by at least two donors. A nearest-neighbor algorithm error-corrected the raw reads and collapsed the reads into unique sequences, merging closely related sequences to remove PCR and sequencing errors. Alignment of CDR3 sequences to IMGT reference sequences was used to assign V, D and J gene segments. For a sequence to be retained, at least a six-nucleotide match to both a V gene segment and a J gene segment was required. A rearrangement was called productive if the CDR3 had no stop codons and remained in frame with V and J, and every other rearrangement was called non-productive. CDR3 was defined according to IMGT convention as the region running from the second conserved V-encoded cysteine to the conserved J-encoded phenylalanine. Sequences without an unambiguous match to a single V gene segment were excluded from the earlier analysis of over 500 of the donors. An earlier analysis of fewer than 750 of the donors called V segments functional above 56.7% productive rearrangements and segregating when the between-donor standard deviation exceeded 5%. A statistical classification framework was built for diagnosing cytomegalovirus status from the catalog of TCR beta chain sequences. A later analysis assigned V and J genes by comparing TCR nucleotide sequences with IMGT/GENE-DB human TR gene sequences. The TCRdist pipeline was used in a later analysis to assign CDR3 sequences and most-parsimonious VDJ recombination scenarios. A later analysis defined each TCR beta chain by its CDR3 amino acid sequence plus V-gene family, and excluded reads lacking a unique V-gene family. A later analysis removed several hundred highly shared, low-generation-probability nucleotide sequences to deal with suspected cross-contamination and a sequencing artifact. In a later analysis, a clonal expansion index for each public chain was calculated from normalized within-repertoire ranks of inferred template counts. In a later analysis, generation probabilities were computed using a VDJ recombination model fitted to out-of-frame rearrangements, and the results were checked against IGoR. In a later analysis, hypergeometric tests were used to score TCR-TCR, TCR-HLA and TCR-CMV co-occurrence, with a repertoire-size bias correction applied to TCR pairs. A later analysis estimated false discovery rates by permuting HLA or CMV assignments 20 times. In a later analysis, co-occurring TCRs were grouped with DBSCAN, and TCRdist sequence similarity was added when clustering was performed within HLA-allele-positive subsets. Co-occurrence clustering excluded repertoires with fewer than 30,000 or more than 120,000 public chains, plus five with anomalous nucleotide sharing. TCRdb provides this immuneACCESS table in a form limited to in-frame rearrangements. Some clones are lacking; in checked studies, under half of them reflect an unresolved V gene, and why the rest are absent is not known. That table gives V, J and clone size, and the DNA gave D and trimming. The sample records some 190,000 clones, around 80% of which are singletons. The top ten clones comprise over 2% of the sample.

The germline V end is reduced by 4 bases and the J end by 4 bases; junction bases left unmatched: 8. The CDR3 covers 15 residues, taking in both the cysteine and the phenylalanine. Only the CDR3 DNA stays, 45 bases, in frame from base 1. According to the germline V gene, CDR1 reads SGHRS and CDR2 reads YFSETQ. Note on this clone: No cognate antigen has been identified for it. No quality values exist for individual bases; no much larger clone is one base distant.

Beyond this particular receptor, the publication reports: A later genetic analysis reported fewer N-insertions in productive TCRs among donors in an Asian-associated ancestry cluster than the roughly 700-donor mean. Because counts were too low, roughly 17 rarely observed V segments, including chromosome 9 orphons, were left out of the earlier analysis of a few hundred of the donors. According to the authors, the approach could potentially be generalized to other disease states and immunological phenotypes. In a later analysis, several top co-occurrence clusters were reported to appear linked to parvovirus B19, influenza, CMV and Epstein-Barr virus. Three of the identified cytomegalovirus-associated TCR beta chains were confirmed in vitro to be specific for cytomegalovirus antigens. Sequencing depth was assumed to be roughly uniform across donors in the presence/absence analyses, though that assumption may not hold. A group of highly shared sequence variants was considered likely to be a technical artifact of the sequencing pipeline. Some IMGT-functional V segments, including TRBV6-2 and TRBV6-3, could not be distinguished by the 87-base-pair reads and were therefore excluded. In a later genetic analysis, a missense DCLRE1C variant was associated with V-gene and J-gene trimming of TCR beta chains, and the association was replicated in an independent cohort. Only TCR beta chains were sequenced in this cohort, and the absence of alpha or paired-chain data limited detectable features. Compared with equally common non-associated chains, HLA-associated TCR beta chains in a later analysis were more clonally expanded and had lower generation probabilities. Most CMV-associated TCR beta chains appeared to be HLA-restricted in a later analysis, and the HLA associations seemed to be driven largely by CMV exposure. A further reported finding was that TCR beta sequences accurately predicted the HLA-A and HLA-B alleles for most subjects in the first cohort. A later analysis found that TCR association rates varied across HLA loci, with DRB1 alleles showing the most associated TCRs and HLA-C alleles the fewest. Because some donors lacked HLA typing at each locus, the association tests relied only on the typed subset. Specific HLA alleles were associated with around 18,000 TCR beta sequences at a false discovery rate of 0.05 in a later analysis. The classifier was reported to diagnose cytomegalovirus status with high specificity and sensitivity in both the original and validation cohorts. In an earlier analysis of some 500 of the donors, most TCR beta V segments were observed in productive rearrangements about 87% or about 30% of the time, broadly matching IMGT annotations. Immune exposure information for the cohort was limited to CMV serostatus. A total of 164 TCR beta chains were listed by the study as associated with cytomegalovirus. Linkage disequilibrium might explain the correlated functional status among segregating V segments, but an unknown experimental factor could not be ruled out. Most TCR sequences were seen in very few donors, while some public TCRs were found in many individuals. When HLA alleles, especially DR and DQ, strongly co-occurred, TCR associations were difficult to assign to individual alleles.

This sequence was found in a woman aged 30 to 39 in good health and CMV-seropositive. Sequencing was done on a sample of PBMCs. The V and J segments used are TRBV5-1 and TRBJ1-2, and 9 junctional nucleotides match TRBD1. The nucleotide sequence reads TGCGCCAGCAGCCCGGGACAGGGAGCAGTCTATGGCTACACCTTC. Its protein product is CASSPGQGAVYGYTF.